This T cell receptor (beta chain) was profiled in a study of T cell responses to AZD1222 COVID-19 vaccine. Profiling relied on immunoSEQ multiplex PCR, and the TCRdb table lists in-frame clones only, not all of them. The sample consists of under 200,000 clones, about 89% of them appearing once. The study's findings and limits: A mostly white British donor set with more females was recruited, and clonal diversity was possibly underestimated. The number of AZD1222 recipients seropositive at baseline was only five to seven. It was only after the peak T cell response that any repertoires were sampled.

Remarks on this clone: Its antigen remains unidentified.

The sample here was peripheral blood, taken on day 0 of MenACWY control vaccination. This TCR came from an adult in good health.

The CDR3 DNA reads as TGTGCCAGCACCACAGGATCCTACGAGCAGTACTTC. Translated: CASTTGSYEQYF. V and J are TRBV5-6 and TRBJ2-7; tentatively, D is TRBD1 (5 bases). The germline V gene encodes CDR1 SGHDT and CDR2 YYEEEE. Trimming took off 6 bases at V and 1 base at J, with 8 bases between the two ends. The CDR3 length is 12 residues.